Presented here are 30 T cell receptor beta chains from one specimen sequenced in a study of shared T cell receptors in the human thymus. Assay: immunoSEQ multiplex PCR; the TCRdb copy retains only in-frame clones and omits some. The sample shows more than 550,000 clones, 70% to 90% of them seen only once. The data were also submitted as part of a second study, on human thymus T cells.

Sample: thymocytes. Receptor source: a boy under three years old with a congenital heart defect.

This clone showed up just once. The rearrangement uses TRBV7-2 and TRBJ2-5; 12 positions agree with TRBD2. The ends lost 5 bases at V and 5 bases at J; junction bases unmatched: 6. The CDR3 has 15 amino acids. Germline-derived CDR1 and CDR2 are SGHTA and FQGNSA. The CDR3 region has the DNA TGTGCCAGCAGCCCACTAGCGGGGGGAATGGAGACCCAGTACTTC. It yields the protein CASSPLAGGMETQYF.

The chain employs TRBV5-8 and TRBJ2-7; TRBD2 might be the D (6 bases). CDR1 is SGHTS and CDR2 is YDEGEE in the germline V gene. V was shortened by 0 bases and J by 2 bases, with 9 bases between the two germline ends. The length of the CDR3 is 14 residues. Written as DNA, the CDR3 is TGTGCCAGCAGCTTGGATAGCGGTCCCTACGAGCAGTACTTC. Translated, it gives CASSLDSGPYEQYF.

The chain carries TRBV28 and TRBJ1-4, with D maybe TRBD1 (5 bases). The V gene lost 5 bases and the J gene lost 5 bases, with 9 bases spanning the gap. The germline V gene encodes CDR1 MDHEN and CDR2 SYDVKM. This CDR3 comprises 13 residues. The DNA for the CDR3 is TGTGCCAGCAGTGGGACTTCAAATGAAAAACTGTTTTTT. Protein product: CASSGTSNEKLFF.

The rearrangement links TRBV11-1 to TRBJ2-1; D ambiguous. V dropped 3 bases and J dropped 5 bases, with 2 bases sitting between them. The germline CDR1 and CDR2 sequences are SGHAT and FQDESV (reference sequence). The CDR3 totals 11 residues. The CDR3 here is CASSFNNEQFF. Written as DNA, the CDR3 is TGTGCCAGCAGCTTTAACAATGAGCAGTTCTTC.

The V gene is TRBV30, the J gene TRBJ2-5, with 8 bases aligning to TRBD2. The CDR3 runs to 14 residues. Trimming at V came to 1 base and at J to 6 bases, leaving 7 bases not matched to a gene. Germline V lookup: CDR1 GTSNPN, CDR2 SVGIG (reference sequence). The CDR3 coding sequence is TGTGCCTGGAGTGATGGTAGCGGGAAGCAGACCCAGTACTTC. It is translated as CAWSDGSGKQTQYF.

This clone has a single count. The rearrangement links TRBV19 to TRBJ1-2, with 8 bases lining up with TRBD1. Germline CDR1 is LNHDA and CDR2 is SQIVND (reference sequence). This CDR3 is built from 15 residues. Germline trimming cut 6 bases from V and 5 bases from J; bases unmatched to any gene: 11. CDR3 in amino acids: CASRPDSGGPYGYTF. The CDR3 DNA follows: TGTGCCAGTAGGCCCGATTCAGGGGGCCCTTATGGCTACACCTTC.

The chain carries TRBV5-4 and TRBJ2-7, with TRBD1 matching 7 bases. Germline V gene lookup returns CDR1 SGHNT and CDR2 YYREEE (reference sequence). The CDR3 has 16 residues. Trimming took 4 bases from V and 3 from J; bases not matched to a gene: 13. The CDR3 sequence: CASSDRDSALGYEQYF. CDR3 in DNA: TGTGCCAGCAGCGACCGGGACAGTGCCCTTGGCTACGAGCAGTACTTC.

The V and J genes are TRBV25-1 and TRBJ2-5; 8 bases map to TRBD1. Trimming took 5 bases from V and 3 from J; bases not matched to a gene: 11. Looked up from germline, CDR1 is MGHDK and CDR2 is SYGVNS. CDR3 length equals 16 residues. CDR3 DNA sequence: TGTGCCAGCAGTAATCCACGGACAGGGTGGAAAGAGACCCAGTACTTC. Translating it yields CASSNPRTGWKETQYF.

V is TRBV2 and J is TRBJ1-5; 7 bases line up with TRBD1. Trimming took 6 bases from V and 3 from J; bases not matched to a gene: 29. CDR3 length: 22 amino acids. Germline V gene data show CDR1 as SNHLY and CDR2 as FYNNEI. The CDR3 here is CASSRTGPNLRGSHGVNQPQHF. The CDR3 region has the DNA TGTGCCAGCAGCCGGACAGGTCCTAATCTAAGGGGGAGTCACGGGGTCAATCAGCCCCAGCATTTT.

The V and J genes are TRBV4-3 and TRBJ2-5; D uncertain. CDR3 length: 16 amino acids. The germline V gene encodes CDR1 LGHNA and CDR2 YSLEER. Trimming shortened V by 1 base and J by 0 bases, and 12 bases separated the two germline ends. This CDR3 is CASSQVRLPDQETQYF. CDR3 coding DNA: TGCGCCAGCAGCCAAGTGCGGTTGCCAGACCAAGAGACCCAGTACTTC.

The genes are TRBV7-2 and TRBJ2-7, with TRBD1 matching over 10 bases. Germline trimming cut 4 bases from V and 5 bases from J; bases unmatched to any gene: 5. The germline V gene has CDR1 SGHTA and CDR2 FQGNSA. The CDR3 covers 14 residues. The CDR3 sequence is CASSYTGTGDEQYF. In DNA, the CDR3 is TGTGCCAGCAGCTACACCGGGACAGGGGACGAGCAGTACTTC.

The chain is built from TRBV18 and TRBJ2-4; no definite D call. Trimming left V 3 bases short and J 0 bases short, with 12 bases between. The CDR3 runs to 16 residues. Germline V gives CDR1 KGHSH, CDR2 LQKENI. The CDR3 spells CASSPRQTLAKNIQYF. As DNA, the CDR3 is TGTGCCAGCTCACCTAGGCAGACATTAGCCAAAAACATTCAGTACTTC.

The rearrangement joins TRBV7-9 to TRBJ2-2; D gene ambiguous. CDR3 length equals 12 residues. Trimming took off 6 bases at V and 7 bases at J, with 9 bases between the two ends. The germline V gene encodes CDR1 SEHNR and CDR2 FQNEAQ (reference sequence). The CDR3 protein is CASSGPLGELFF. The DNA of the CDR3 is TGTGCCAGCAGTGGGCCCCTCGGGGAGCTGTTTTTT. The full variable domain, in which reference TRBV7-9 and TRBJ2-2 provide the parts outside the CDR3, is DTGVSQNPRHKITKRGQNVTFRCDPISEHNRLYWYRQTLGQGPEFLTYFQNEAQLEKSRLLSDRFSAERPKGSFSTLEIQRTEQGDSAMYLCASSGPLGELFFGEGSRLTVL.

The chain uses TRBV7-2 and TRBJ2-5; D perhaps matches TRBD2 (6 bases). Germline CDR1 SGHTA, CDR2 FQGNSA. V was cut by 5 bases and J by 5 bases, with 27 bases left in between. CDR3 length: 18 residues. The DNA of the CDR3 is TGTGCCAGCAGCCGGTGGGGGTCAGCAGAGGTCGGAGGGGAGACCCAGTACTTC. Translation: CASSRWGSAEVGGETQYF.

The chain carries TRBV27 and TRBJ2-3, with D tentatively TRBD2 (6 bases). There are 18 residues in the CDR3. CDR1 MNHEY and CDR2 SMNVEV come from the germline V gene (reference sequence). Trimming left V 7 bases short and J 1 base short, with 24 bases between. CDR3 protein: CASTSEGTGPGGTDTQYF. CDR3 DNA: TGTGCCAGCACTTCGGAGGGGACCGGGCCGGGCGGCACAGATACGCAGTATTTT.

The J gene is TRBJ1-5, the V gene TRBV6-4, with a possible D match to TRBD1 (5 bases). The ends were cut back, 3 bases at V and 5 bases at J, with 20 bases in the middle. This CDR3 region has 17 residues. From germline, CDR1 is MRHNA and CDR2 SNTAGT. CDR3: CASSDRRKGLRHQPQHF. CDR3 sequence (DNA): TGTGCCAGCAGTGATAGGAGAAAGGGGCTTAGGCATCAGCCCCAGCATTTT.

The sample holds one count of this clone. The same CDR3 also results from other DNA sequences found in this sample. V usage is TRBV4-3 and J usage is TRBJ1-6; 7 bases agree with TRBD1. V dropped 0 bases and J dropped 6; count of bases not matched to a gene: 8. The CDR3 spans 17 residues. CDR1 is LGHNA and CDR2 is YSLEER in the germline V gene. In nucleotides, the CDR3 is TGCGCCAGCAGCCAAGAGGGCGGGGACAGAAGTAATTCACCCCTCCACTTT. This encodes CASSQEGGDRSNSPLHF.

The chain is built from TRBV11-3 and TRBJ2-1; TRBD1 agrees at 8 bases. The CDR3 is 13 residues long. V trimming: 4 bases; J trimming: 10 bases; junction bases outside the gene matches: 6. Germline assignment: CDR1 SGHNT and CDR2 YENEEA. DNA for the CDR3: TGTGCCAGCAGCTACGACAGGGGTGGCGAGCAGTTCTTC. This translates into CASSYDRGGEQFF. Full variable domain (remainder filled in from reference TRBV11-3 and TRBJ2-1): EAGVVQSPRYKIIEKKQPVAFWCNPISGHNTLYWYLQNLGQGPELLIRYENEEAVDDSQLPKDRFSAERLKGVDSTLKIQPAELGDSAVYLCASSYDRGGEQFFGPGTRLTVL.

The chain couples TRBV5-1 to TRBJ2-2; D is perhaps TRBD2 (6 bases). Trimming took off 6 bases at V and 9 bases at J, with 21 bases between the two ends. This CDR3 region has 15 residues. Germline CDR1 is SGHRS and CDR2 is YFSETQ. This CDR3 reads CASNAYELAPRELFF. Here the CDR3 DNA reads TGCGCCAGCAACGCATACGAACTAGCCCCCCGGGAGCTGTTTTTT.

This sequence joins TRBV28 and TRBJ1-1, with a tentative D call TRBD1 (5 bases). CDR1 is MDHEN and CDR2 is SYDVKM in the germline V gene. Trimming removed 5 bases from V and 6 bases from J, with 10 bases in between. The CDR3 runs to 12 residues. The CDR3 region has the DNA TGTGCCAGCAGTCCCAGACAGCCTGAAGCTTTCTTT. This codes for CASSPRQPEAFF.

This chain joins TRBV30 and TRBJ2-5; TRBD2 agrees at 10 bases. Per germline, CDR1 GTSNPN and CDR2 SVGIG (reference sequence). The junction had 11 bases not matched to a gene; V was cut back by 5 bases and J by 2 bases. The CDR3 has 16 residues. DNA for the CDR3: TGTGCCTGGTCCCCCATTGGACTAGCGGTGCAAGAGACCCAGTACTTC. Amino acid sequence: CAWSPIGLAVQETQYF.

This clone was observed a single time. The chain has TRBV7-2 and TRBJ2-1; maybe TRBD2 (7 bases). Germline values: CDR1 SGHTA, CDR2 FQGNSA. Trimming removed 1 base at V and 6 bases at J, with 13 bases between. The CDR3 has 15 residues. CDR3 protein: CASSLGRGGPNEQFF. The CDR3 coding sequence is TGTGCCAGCAGCTTAGGGAGGGGGGGGCCCAATGAGCAGTTCTTC. Supplemented by reference TRBV7-2 and TRBJ2-1, the full variable domain reads GAGVSQSPSNKVTEKGKDVELRCDPISGHTALYWYRQSLGQGLEFLIYFQGNSAPDKSGLPSDRFSAERTGGSVSTLTIQRTQQEDSAVYLCASSLGRGGPNEQFFGPGTRLTVL.

The rearrangement links TRBV9 to TRBJ2-2, with D possibly TRBD1 on 5 matching bases. CDR1 is SGDLS, CDR2 YYNGEE, per germline. The length of the CDR3 is 15 residues. The V gene lost 0 bases and the J gene lost 4 bases, with 10 bases spanning the gap. CDR3 in amino acids: CASSVGGRVTGELFF. DNA of the CDR3: TGTGCCAGCAGCGTAGGTGGCAGGGTCACCGGGGAGCTGTTTTTT.

The chain is built from TRBV9 and TRBJ2-4, with D perhaps TRBD1 (6 bases). V was shortened by 0 bases and J by 0 bases, with 16 bases between the two germline ends. The CDR3 runs 18 residues. Germline assignment: CDR1 SGDLS and CDR2 YYNGEE. The CDR3 bases are TGTGCCAGCAGCGTAGGACCCACAGGGTCAGGAGCCAAAAACATTCAGTACTTC. As protein: CASSVGPTGSGAKNIQYF. The full variable domain, with the rest looked up from reference TRBV9 and TRBJ2-4, is DSGVTQTPKHLITATGQRVTLRCSPRSGDLSVYWYQQSLDQGLQFLIQYYNGEERAKGNILERFSAQQFPDLHSELNLSSLELGDSALYFCASSVGPTGSGAKNIQYFGAGTRLSVL.

The J gene is TRBJ2-1, the V gene TRBV21-1; the D call of TRBD2 is as the table states it, not checked on the DNA. TRBV21-1 constitutes a pseudogene. This CDR3 has 15 amino acids. CDR3 DNA: TGTGCCAGGATATCCCGGGCTCCCTCGGGGAATGAGCAGTTCTTC. Translated: CARISRAPSGNEQFF.

V is TRBV7-9 and J is TRBJ2-3, with a tentative D call TRBD2 (5 bases). Trimming removed 5 bases at V and 0 bases at J, with 24 bases between. The CDR3 loop spans 19 amino acids. The V gene's germline CDR1 is SEHNR and CDR2 FQNEAQ (reference sequence). For the CDR3, the DNA is TGTGCCAGCAGCATCCACCCACACCAAACGACTAAAAGCACAGATACGCAGTATTTT. It codes for CASSIHPHQTTKSTDTQYF. The full variable domain, in which reference TRBV7-9 and TRBJ2-3 provide the parts outside the CDR3, is DTGVSQNPRHKITKRGQNVTFRCDPISEHNRLYWYRQTLGQGPEFLTYFQNEAQLEKSRLLSDRFSAERPKGSFSTLEIQRTEQGDSAMYLCASSIHPHQTTKSTDTQYFGPGTRLTVL.

The V and J genes are TRBV19 and TRBJ2-7; the match to TRBD1 covers 9 bases. Germline V CDR1 and CDR2: LNHDA, SQIVND (reference sequence). The V and J ends lost 4 bases and 3 bases, in that order; junction bases with no gene match: 4. The CDR3 loop spans 14 amino acids. The CDR3 nucleotides read TGTGCCAGTAGTACCGACAGGGGGTTCTACGAGCAGTACTTC. Translation: CASSTDRGFYEQYF.

The chain carries TRBV27 and TRBJ1-2; TRBD1 is a possible D gene (6 bases). This CDR3 comprises 14 residues. V dropped 6 bases and J dropped 2 bases, with 13 bases sitting between them. Germline values: CDR1 MNHEY, CDR2 SMNVEV (reference sequence). The chain's CDR3 is CASSPGTLNYGYTF. In nucleotides, the CDR3 is TGTGCCAGCAGCCCCGGGACATTAAACTATGGCTACACCTTC.

The chain links TRBV29-1 to TRBJ2-7, with 7 bases fitting TRBD1. The CDR3 totals 14 residues. V shed 4 bases, J shed 2 bases, and the junction held 8 bases outside the gene matches. CDR1 and CDR2 from the germline V gene are SQVTM and ANQGSEA. CDR3 in DNA: TGCAGCGTTGCTCCGGGACAGAGGACCTACGAGCAGTACTTC. It is translated as CSVAPGQRTYEQYF.

This clone was observed once. The chain is built from TRBV4-3 and TRBJ2-4, with no clear D. CDR1 and CDR2 (germline): LGHNA, YSLEER. Trimming took 2 bases from V and 0 from J, leaving 5 bases between them. CDR3 length: 14 residues. CDR3 loop: CASSQRVAKNIQYF. In DNA form, the CDR3 reads TGCGCCAGCAGCCAACGGGTAGCCAAAAACATTCAGTACTTC.